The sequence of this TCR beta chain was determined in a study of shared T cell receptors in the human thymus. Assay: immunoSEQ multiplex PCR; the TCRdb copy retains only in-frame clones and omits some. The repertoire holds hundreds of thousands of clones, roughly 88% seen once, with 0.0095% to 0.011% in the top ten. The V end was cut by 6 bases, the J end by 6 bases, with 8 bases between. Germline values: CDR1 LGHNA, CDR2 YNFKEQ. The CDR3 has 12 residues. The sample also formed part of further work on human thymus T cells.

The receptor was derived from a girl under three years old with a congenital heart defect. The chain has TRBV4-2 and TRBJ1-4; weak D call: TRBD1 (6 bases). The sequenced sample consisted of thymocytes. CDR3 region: CASSGGYEKLFF. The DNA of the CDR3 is TGTGCCAGCAGTGGGGGCTATGAAAAACTGTTTTTT.